The entry below gives a single T cell receptor (beta chain) sequence along with its context. Which antigen it targets is not known. At one end the junction does not follow the germline gene, possibly because of a read error. Ophthalmopathy patients had moderately to severely active disease, with a Clinical Activity Score of 3 or more, a NOSPECS grade of 4 or more, and a disease duration of less than 3 months. Exclusion was applied to patients with uncontrolled infections, other autoimmune diseases, pregnancy or lactation. Diagnoses relied on clinical symptoms, serum thyroxine and TRAb, thyroid ultrasound and orbital computed tomography. PBMCs were separated from roughly 9.3 ml of fresh peripheral blood using Ficoll-Paque density gradient centrifugation. Total RNA was extracted with Trizol reagent, and quality was checked on an Agilent 2100 Bioanalyzer. These data originate in a study of T cells in Graves' hyperthyroidism and ophthalmopathy (dated by TCRdb to between 2018 and 2020). For context, the study as a whole: Peripheral blood was collected at initial diagnosis, before any treatment. To identify TCR V-J signatures that set the groups apart, the researchers used a discovery cohort of about a hundred patients, made up of 43 with Graves' ophthalmopathy and 57 with stable Graves' hyperthyroidism. Prospective prediction of ophthalmopathy was tested in an independent validation cohort of 18 to 20 hyperthyroidism patients and some 17 patients who later progressed to ophthalmopathy. The roughly 94 discovery patients were randomly divided into training and test sets at a 7:3 ratio. In about 6 Graves' hyperthyroidism patients, the study also compared T-cell repertoires from thyroid tissue with T-cell repertoires from blood. Following sampling, methimazole starting at 30 mg daily was given to hyperthyroidism patients, and high-dose intravenous methylprednisolone was given to ophthalmopathy patients. According to the paper, TCR Vbeta CDR3 sequencing was carried out on about 140 peripheral blood samples, which came from 40 to 45 ophthalmopathy, approximately 72 hyperthyroidism and about 17 progressor patients.

General conclusions and limits of the study: Sample size was not statistically predetermined, and blinding of investigators to group allocation was not performed. In validation, the model predicted progression to ophthalmopathy a median of approximately 6.3 months before onset, with 70% to 71% sensitivity and roughly 79% specificity. A 13 V-J signature model separated ophthalmopathy from stable hyperthyroidism, with about 90% sensitivity and 81.08% specificity in cross-validation and 80%/75% in testing. Blood samples also contained most of the expanded thyroid clonotypes (frequency above 0.001), which suggests that blood repertoires may reflect thyroid immune responses.

The CDR3 measures 12 amino acids from cysteine to phenylalanine. Solely the CDR3 DNA is kept, with 36 bases framed from the first base. Taken from the germline V gene (reference sequence), the CDR1 and CDR2 loops are LNHNV and YYDKDF. The TCR beta CDR3 regions were amplified from the RNA transcripts. For the first round of RT-PCR on the TCR CDR3, the HTBI primer set was used together with the Qiagen OneStep RT-PCR kit. Libraries were constructed in a second round of multiplex PCR, after which size selection and purification were performed. The libraries were sequenced on an Illumina HiSeq2000 using paired-end 100 bp reads. In the original analysis: SOAPnuke was used to process the raw data, removing reads that contained adapters or uncalled bases, had a mean Phred below 15, or lacked an exact match to the constant primer or identifier. High-quality paired reads were merged with COPE v1.2.5, and unique nucleotide sequences were defined as clonotypes. MiTCR v1.1 was used to align the clonotypes against IMGT TRBV, TRBD and TRBJ reference segments. Only V-J combinations with frequency above 0.0001, covering about 99% of repertoires, were analysed. A TCS score was defined as the ratio between F50 (clonal expansion) and ExV (chaos), using BLOSUM62-based TCRdist between CDR3 peptides within each V-J. Welch's t-statistics and random forest reduced some 510 V-J features to roughly 13, which were used in a naive Bayes classifier (R e1071). TCRdb's own reprocessing of the public reads used fastp at Q25 and MiXCR and kept productive beta chains. Entries that share a CDR3 protein sequence are merged under the most common genes and DNA. These V and J calls are TCRdb output, not the study's own analysis. The sample table holds about 520,000 distinct CDR3 sequences, of which roughly a quarter were seen once. About 11% of the sample is held by the ten biggest clonotypes.

Sequenced material: blood. This sequence uses TRBV15 and TRBJ2-5; the D gene is perhaps TRBD1, on 6 matching bases. This sequence originates from a woman aged 25 to 39 with Graves' ophthalmopathy. For the CDR3, the sequence is CASSTGRETKYF. The nucleotide sequence is given as TGTGCCAGCTCGACAGGTCGAGAGACCAAGTACTTC.